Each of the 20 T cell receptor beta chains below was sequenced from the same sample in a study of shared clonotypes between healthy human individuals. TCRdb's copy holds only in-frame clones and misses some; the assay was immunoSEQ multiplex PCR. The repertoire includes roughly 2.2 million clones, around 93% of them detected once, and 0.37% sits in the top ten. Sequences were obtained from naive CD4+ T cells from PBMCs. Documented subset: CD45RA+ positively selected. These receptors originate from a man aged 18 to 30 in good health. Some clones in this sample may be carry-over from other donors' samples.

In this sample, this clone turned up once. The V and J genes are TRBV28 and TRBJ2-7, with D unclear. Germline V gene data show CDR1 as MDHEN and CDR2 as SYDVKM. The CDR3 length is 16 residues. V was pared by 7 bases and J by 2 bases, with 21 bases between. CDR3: CASTLPGPTATYEQYF. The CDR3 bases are TGTGCCAGCACCCTTCCCGGACCGACCGCCACCTACGAGCAGTACTTC.

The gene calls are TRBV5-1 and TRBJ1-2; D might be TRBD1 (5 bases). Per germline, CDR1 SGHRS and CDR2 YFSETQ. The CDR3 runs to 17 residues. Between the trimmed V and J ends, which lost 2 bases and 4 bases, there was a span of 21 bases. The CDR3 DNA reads TGCGCCAGCAGCTTTAGAAGGGGTAGCTATGACTCCTATGGCTACACCTTC. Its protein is CASSFRRGSYDSYGYTF.

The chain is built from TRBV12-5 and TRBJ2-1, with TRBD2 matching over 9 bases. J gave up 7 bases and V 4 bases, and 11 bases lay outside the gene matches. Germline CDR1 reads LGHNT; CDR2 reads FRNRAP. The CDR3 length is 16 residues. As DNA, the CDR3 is TGTGCTAGTGGTTACCAAGGCGGGAGGGCCAAGAATGAGCAGTTCTTC. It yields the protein CASGYQGGRAKNEQFF.

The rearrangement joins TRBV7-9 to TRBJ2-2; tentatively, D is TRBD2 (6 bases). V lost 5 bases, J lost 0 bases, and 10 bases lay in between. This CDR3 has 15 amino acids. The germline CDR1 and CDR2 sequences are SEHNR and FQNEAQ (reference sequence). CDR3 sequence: CASSRGTTNTGELFF. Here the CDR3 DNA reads TGTGCCAGCAGCCGCGGGACGACGAACACCGGGGAGCTGTTTTTT.

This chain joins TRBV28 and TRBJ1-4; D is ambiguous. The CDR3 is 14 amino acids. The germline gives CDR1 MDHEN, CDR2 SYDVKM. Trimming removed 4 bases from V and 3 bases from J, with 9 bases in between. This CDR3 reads CASSYVGSNEKLFF. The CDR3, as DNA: TGTGCCAGCAGTTACGTAGGGTCTAATGAAAAACTGTTTTTT. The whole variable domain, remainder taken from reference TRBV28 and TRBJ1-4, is DVKVTQSSRYLVKRTGEKVFLECVQDMDHENMFWYRQDPGLGLRLIYFSYDVKMKEKGDIPEGYSVSREKKERFSLILESASTNQTSMYLCASSYVGSNEKLFFGSGTQLSVL.

CDR3 loop: CASSSAGGPKTYEQYF. The CDR3 nucleotides are TGTGCCAGCAGCTCAGCGGGAGGGCCGAAAACCTACGAGCAGTACTTC. The J gene is TRBJ2-7, the V gene TRBV7-2, with 10 bases that match TRBD2. The CDR3 contains 16 residues. In germline, CDR1 is SGHTA, CDR2 FQGNSA. Trimming took 4 bases from V and 2 from J; bases not matched to a gene: 8.

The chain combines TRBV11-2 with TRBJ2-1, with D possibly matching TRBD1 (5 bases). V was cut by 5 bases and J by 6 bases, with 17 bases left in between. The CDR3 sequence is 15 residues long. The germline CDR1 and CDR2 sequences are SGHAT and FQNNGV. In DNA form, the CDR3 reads TGTGCCAGCAGCAGAACCGGACACTGGGCCAATGAGCAGTTCTTC. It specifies CASSRTGHWANEQFF.

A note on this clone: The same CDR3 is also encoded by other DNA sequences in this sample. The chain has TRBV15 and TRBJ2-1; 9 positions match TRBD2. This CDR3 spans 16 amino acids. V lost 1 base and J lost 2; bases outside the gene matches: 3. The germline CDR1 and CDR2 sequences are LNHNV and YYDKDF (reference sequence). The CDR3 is CATSRGLAGPYNEQFF. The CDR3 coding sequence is TGTGCCACCAGCAGAGGGCTAGCGGGGCCCTACAATGAGCAGTTCTTC.

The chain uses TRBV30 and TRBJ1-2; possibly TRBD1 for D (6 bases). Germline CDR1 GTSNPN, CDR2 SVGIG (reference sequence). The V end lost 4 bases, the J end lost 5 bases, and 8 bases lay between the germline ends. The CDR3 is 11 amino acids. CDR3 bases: TGTGCCTGGATGGACAGTTATGGCTACACCTTC. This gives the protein CAWMDSYGYTF.

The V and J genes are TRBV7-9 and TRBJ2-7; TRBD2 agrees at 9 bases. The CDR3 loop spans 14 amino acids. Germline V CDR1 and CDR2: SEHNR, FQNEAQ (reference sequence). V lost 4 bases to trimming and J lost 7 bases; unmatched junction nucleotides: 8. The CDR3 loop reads CASSSLGLAGEQYF. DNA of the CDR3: TGTGCCAGCAGCTCCCTTGGGCTAGCGGGGGAGCAGTACTTC.

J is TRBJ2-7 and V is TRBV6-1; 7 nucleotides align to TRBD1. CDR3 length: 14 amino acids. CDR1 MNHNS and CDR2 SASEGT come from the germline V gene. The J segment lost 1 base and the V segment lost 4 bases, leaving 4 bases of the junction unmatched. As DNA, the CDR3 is TGTGCCAGCAGTGTACAGGGGATATCCTACGAGCAGTACTTC. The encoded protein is CASSVQGISYEQYF.

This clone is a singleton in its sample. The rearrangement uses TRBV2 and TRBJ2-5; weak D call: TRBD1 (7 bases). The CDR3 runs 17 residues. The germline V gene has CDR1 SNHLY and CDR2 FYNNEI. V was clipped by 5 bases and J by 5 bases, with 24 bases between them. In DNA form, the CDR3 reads TGTGCCAGCAGTCGCAGGGGGGCAGGGAAATCTATGGAGACCCAGTACTTC. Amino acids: CASSRRGAGKSMETQYF.

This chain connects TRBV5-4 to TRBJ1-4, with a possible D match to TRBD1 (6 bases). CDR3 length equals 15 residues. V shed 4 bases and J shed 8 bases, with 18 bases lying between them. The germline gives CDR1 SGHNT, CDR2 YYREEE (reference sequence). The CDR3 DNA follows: TGTGCCAGCAGCCAAAGTGGGGGGGCAGAAGAAAAACTGTTTTTT. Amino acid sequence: CASSQSGGAEEKLFF. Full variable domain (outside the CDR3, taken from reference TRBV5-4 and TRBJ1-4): ETGVTQSPTHLIKTRGQQVTLRCSSQSGHNTVSWYQQALGQGPQFIFQYYREEENGRGNFPPRFSGLQFPNYSSELNVNALELDDSALYLCASSQSGGAEEKLFFGSGTQLSVL.

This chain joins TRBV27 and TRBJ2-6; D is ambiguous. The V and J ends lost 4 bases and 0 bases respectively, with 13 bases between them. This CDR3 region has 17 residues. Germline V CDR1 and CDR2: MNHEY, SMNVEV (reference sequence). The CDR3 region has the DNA TGTGCCAGCAGTTCCAGATTGCCAAGCTCTGGGGCCAACGTCCTGACTTTC. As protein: CASSSRLPSSGANVLTF.

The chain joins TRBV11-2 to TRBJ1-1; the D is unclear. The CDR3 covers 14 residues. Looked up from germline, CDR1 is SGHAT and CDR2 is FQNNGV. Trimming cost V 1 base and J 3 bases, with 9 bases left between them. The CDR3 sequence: CASSLARQYTEAFF. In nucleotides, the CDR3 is TGTGCCAGCAGCTTAGCGCGGCAGTACACTGAAGCTTTCTTT. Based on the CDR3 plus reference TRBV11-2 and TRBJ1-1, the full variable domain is EAGVAQSPRYKIIEKRQSVAFWCNPISGHATLYWYQQILGQGPKLLIQFQNNGVVDDSQLPKDRFSAERLKGVDSTLKIQPAKLEDSAVYLCASSLARQYTEAFFGQGTRLTVV.

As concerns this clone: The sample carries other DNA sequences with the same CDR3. The DNA of the CDR3 is TGTGCCAGCAGCTCCGAGGCAGATACGCAGTATTTT. Translated: CASSSEADTQYF. The rearrangement uses TRBV7-9 and TRBJ2-3, with D uncertain. This CDR3 has 12 residues. The ends were cut back, 4 bases at V and 4 bases at J, with 6 bases in the middle. Germline V gives CDR1 SEHNR, CDR2 FQNEAQ (reference sequence).

This chain's CDR3 is CASSQDPGVGDQPQHF. CDR3 nucleotides: TGTGCCAGCAGCCAAGATCCGGGGGTAGGGGATCAGCCCCAGCATTTT. This sequence joins TRBV4-2 and TRBJ1-5; TRBD1 might be the D (5 bases). The CDR3 extends over 16 amino acids. The germline CDR1 and CDR2 sequences are LGHNA and YNFKEQ. V shed 0 bases and J shed 5 bases, with 14 bases lying between them.

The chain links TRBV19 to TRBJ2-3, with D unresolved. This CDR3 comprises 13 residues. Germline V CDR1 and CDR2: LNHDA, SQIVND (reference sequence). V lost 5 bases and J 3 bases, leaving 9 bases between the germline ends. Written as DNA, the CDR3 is TGTGCCAGTAGTTTGGGTGGGACAGATACGCAGTATTTT. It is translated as CASSLGGTDTQYF.

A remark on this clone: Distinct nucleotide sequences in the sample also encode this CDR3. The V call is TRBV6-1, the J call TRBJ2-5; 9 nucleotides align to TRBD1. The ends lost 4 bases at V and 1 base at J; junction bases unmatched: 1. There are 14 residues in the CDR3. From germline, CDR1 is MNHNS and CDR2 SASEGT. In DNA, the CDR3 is TGTGCCAGCAGTGGGGACAGGGTCCAAGAGACCCAGTACTTC. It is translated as CASSGDRVQETQYF.

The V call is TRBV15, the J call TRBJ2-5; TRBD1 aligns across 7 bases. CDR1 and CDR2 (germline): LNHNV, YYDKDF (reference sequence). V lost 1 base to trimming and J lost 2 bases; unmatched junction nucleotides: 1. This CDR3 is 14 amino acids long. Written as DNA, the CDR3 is TGTGCCACCAGCAGAGCGGGACAGCAAGAGACCCAGTACTTC. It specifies CATSRAGQQETQYF.